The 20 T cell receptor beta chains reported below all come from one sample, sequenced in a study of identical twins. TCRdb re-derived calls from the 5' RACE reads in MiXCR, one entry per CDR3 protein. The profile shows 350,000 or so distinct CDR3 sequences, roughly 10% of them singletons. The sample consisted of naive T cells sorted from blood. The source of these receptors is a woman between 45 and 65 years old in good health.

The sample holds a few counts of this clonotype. The CDR3 bases are TGTGCCAGCAGTTACTCGAGCGGGGTAGGGCAGTTCTTC. Translation gives CASSYSSGVGQFF. The genes are TRBV6-5 and TRBJ2-1; 7 positions agree with TRBD2. The CDR3 is 13 amino acids. The germline CDR1 and CDR2 sequences are MNHEY and SVGAGI. With 0 bases clipped from V and 12 bases from J, the junction kept 5 bases outside the gene matches.

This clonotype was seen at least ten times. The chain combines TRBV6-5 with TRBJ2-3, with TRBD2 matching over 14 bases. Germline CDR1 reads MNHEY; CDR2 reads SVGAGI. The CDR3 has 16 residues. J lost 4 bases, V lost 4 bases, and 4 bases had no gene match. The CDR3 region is CASSSRLAGGADTQYF. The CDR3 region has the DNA TGTGCCAGCAGTTCAAGACTAGCGGGAGGGGCAGATACGCAGTATTTT.

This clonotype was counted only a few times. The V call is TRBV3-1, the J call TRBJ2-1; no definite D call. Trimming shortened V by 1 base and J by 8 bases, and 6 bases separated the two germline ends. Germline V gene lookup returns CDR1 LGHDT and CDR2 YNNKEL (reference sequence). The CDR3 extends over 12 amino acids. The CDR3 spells CASSQVGDEQFF. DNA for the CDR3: TGTGCCAGCAGCCAAGTTGGGGATGAGCAGTTCTTC.

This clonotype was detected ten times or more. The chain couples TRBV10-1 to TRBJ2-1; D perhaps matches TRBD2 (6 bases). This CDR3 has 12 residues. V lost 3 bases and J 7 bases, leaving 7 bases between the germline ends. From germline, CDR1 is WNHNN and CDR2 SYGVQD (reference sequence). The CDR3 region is CASSEGGNEQFF. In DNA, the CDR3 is TGCGCCAGCAGTGAAGGAGGGAATGAGCAGTTCTTC.

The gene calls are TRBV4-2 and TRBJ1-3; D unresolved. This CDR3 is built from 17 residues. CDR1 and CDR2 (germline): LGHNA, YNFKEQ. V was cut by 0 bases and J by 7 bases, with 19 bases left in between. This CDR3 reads CASSQEEKAWGGNTIYF. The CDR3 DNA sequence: TGTGCCAGCAGCCAAGAAGAAAAGGCGTGGGGTGGGAACACCATATATTTT.

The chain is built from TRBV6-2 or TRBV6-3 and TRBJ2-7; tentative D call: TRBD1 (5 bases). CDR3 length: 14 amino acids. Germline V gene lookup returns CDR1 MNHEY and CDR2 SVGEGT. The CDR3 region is CASVENWGSDEQYV. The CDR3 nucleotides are TGTGCCAGCGTGGAGAACTGGGGCTCCGACGAGCAGTACGTC.

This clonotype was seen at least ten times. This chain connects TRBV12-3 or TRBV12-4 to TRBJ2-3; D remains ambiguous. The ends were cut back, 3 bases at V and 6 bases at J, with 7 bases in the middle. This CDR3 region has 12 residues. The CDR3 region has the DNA TGTGCCAGCAGTTTGGTAGAGGATACGCAGTATTTT. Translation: CASSLVEDTQYF.

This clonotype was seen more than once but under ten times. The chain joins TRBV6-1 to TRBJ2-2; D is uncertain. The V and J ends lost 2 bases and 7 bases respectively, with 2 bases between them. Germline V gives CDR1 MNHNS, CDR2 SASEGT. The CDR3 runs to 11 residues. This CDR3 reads CASSEIGELFF. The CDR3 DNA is TGTGCCAGCAGTGAAATCGGGGAGCTGTTTTTT.

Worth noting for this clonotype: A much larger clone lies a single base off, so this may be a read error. The CDR3 DNA sequence: TGTGCCATCAGTGGTTATAGAGGGGCTGTAGAGACCCAGTACTTC. This sequence encodes CAISGYRGAVETQYF. This chain uses TRBV10-3 with TRBJ2-5; D may be TRBD1 or TRBD2 (5 bases each). This CDR3 has 15 amino acids. V gave up 4 bases and J gave up 4 bases, with 16 bases separating them. From germline, CDR1 is ENHRY and CDR2 SYGVKD.

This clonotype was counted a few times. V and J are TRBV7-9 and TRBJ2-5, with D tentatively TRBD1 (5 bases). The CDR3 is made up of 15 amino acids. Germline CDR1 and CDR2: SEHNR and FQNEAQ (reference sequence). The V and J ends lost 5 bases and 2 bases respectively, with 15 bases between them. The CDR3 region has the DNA TGTGCCAGCAGCCCTAGACAAACAGGACAAGAGACCCAGTACTTC. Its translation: CASSPRQTGQETQYF.

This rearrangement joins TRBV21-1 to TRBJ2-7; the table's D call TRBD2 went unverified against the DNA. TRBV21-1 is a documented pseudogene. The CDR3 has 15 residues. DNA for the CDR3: TGTGCCAGCCACACGGGACTAGCAGGGGTCTACGAGCAGTACGTC. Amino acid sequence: CASHTGLAGVYEQYV.

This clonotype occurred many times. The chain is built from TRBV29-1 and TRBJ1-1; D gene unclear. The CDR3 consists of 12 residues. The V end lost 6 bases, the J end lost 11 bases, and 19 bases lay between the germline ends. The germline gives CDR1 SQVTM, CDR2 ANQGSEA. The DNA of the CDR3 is TGCAGCGTGGTCCCGGGAGGTGTTCGGGCTTTCTTT. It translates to CSVVPGGVRAFF.

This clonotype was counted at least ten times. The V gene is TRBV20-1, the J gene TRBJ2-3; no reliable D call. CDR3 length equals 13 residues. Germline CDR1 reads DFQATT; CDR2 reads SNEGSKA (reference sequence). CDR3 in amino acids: CTFRKGNTDTQYF. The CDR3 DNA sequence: TGCACCTTTCGAAAGGGTAACACAGATACGCAGTATTTT.

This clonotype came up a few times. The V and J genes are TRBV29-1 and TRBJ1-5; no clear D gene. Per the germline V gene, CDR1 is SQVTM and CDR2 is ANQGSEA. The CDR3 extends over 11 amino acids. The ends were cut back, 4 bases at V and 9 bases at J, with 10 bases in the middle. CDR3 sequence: CSVGPSWPQHF. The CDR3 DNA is TGCAGCGTTGGCCCTTCCTGGCCCCAGCATTTT.

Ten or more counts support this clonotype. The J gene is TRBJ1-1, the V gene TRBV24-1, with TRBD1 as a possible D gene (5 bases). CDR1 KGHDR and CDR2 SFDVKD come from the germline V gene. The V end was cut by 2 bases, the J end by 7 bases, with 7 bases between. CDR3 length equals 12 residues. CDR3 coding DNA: TGTGCCACCAGTGATTACAGGAATGAAGCTTTCTTT. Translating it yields CATSDYRNEAFF.

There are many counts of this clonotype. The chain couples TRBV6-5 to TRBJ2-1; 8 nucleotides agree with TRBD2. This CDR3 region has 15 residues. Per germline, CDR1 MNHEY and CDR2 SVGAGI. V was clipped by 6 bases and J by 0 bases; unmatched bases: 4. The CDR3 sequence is CASSPRGGSYNEQFF. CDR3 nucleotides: TGTGCCAGCAGCCCTCGGGGGGGCTCCTACAATGAGCAGTTCTTC.

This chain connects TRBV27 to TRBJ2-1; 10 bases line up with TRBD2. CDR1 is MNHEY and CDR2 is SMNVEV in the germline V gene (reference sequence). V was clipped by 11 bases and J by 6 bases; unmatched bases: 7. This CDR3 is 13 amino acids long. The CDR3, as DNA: TGTGCCTCTTCTAGCGGGAGCAGCAATGAGCAGTTCTTC. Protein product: CASSSGSSNEQFF.

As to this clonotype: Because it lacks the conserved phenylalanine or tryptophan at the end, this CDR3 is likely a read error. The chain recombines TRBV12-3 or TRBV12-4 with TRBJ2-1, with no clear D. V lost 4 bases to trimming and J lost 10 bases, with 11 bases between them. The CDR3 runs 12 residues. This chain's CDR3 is CASSSAPQEQFV. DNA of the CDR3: TGTGCCAGCAGTTCGGCACCTCAGGAGCAGTTCGTC.

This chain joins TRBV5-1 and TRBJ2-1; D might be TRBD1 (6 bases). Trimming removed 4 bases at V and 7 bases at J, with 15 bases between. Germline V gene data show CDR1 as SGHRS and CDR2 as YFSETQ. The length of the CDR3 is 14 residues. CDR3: CASSRWTVENEQFF. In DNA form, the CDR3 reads TGCGCCAGCAGCCGATGGACAGTCGAAAATGAGCAGTTCTTC. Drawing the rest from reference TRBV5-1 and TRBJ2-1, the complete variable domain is KAGVTQTPRYLIKTRGQQVTLSCSPISGHRSVSWYQQTPGQGLQFLFEYFSETQRNKGNFPGRFSGRQFSNSRSEMNVSTLELGDSALYLCASSRWTVENEQFFGPGTRLTVL.

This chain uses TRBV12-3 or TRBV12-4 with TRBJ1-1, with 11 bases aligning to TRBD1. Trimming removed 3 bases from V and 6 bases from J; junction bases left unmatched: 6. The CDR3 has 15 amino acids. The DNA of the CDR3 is TGTGCCAGCAGTTTTACGGACAGGGGGCCCTCTGAAGCTTTCTTT. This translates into CASSFTDRGPSEAFF.